This T cell receptor (beta chain) was sequenced during a study of T cells expressing NK-cell markers. In the study overall: Source material for TCR beta repertoires consisted of sorted CD3+CD56+NKG2C+, CD3+CD56+NKG2C- and CD3+CD56-NKG2C+ T cells.

Points on this clonotype: Antigen specificity is unknown.

TCRdb derives one entry per CDR3 protein from the 5' RACE reads, leaving out DNA. The table lists around 380,000 distinct CDR3 sequences, with over 8.5% in the top ten. Overall study results and limits: In about six donors, dominant NKG2C+ clonotypes were about 1.0-7.0% of CD8+ T cells.

The TCR comes from a woman in her fifties or sixties in good health. Specimen: blood T cells: a sorted CD56 or NKG2C T cell subset, CD4+ or CD8+ T cells, or bulk PBMC T cells (not recorded which).

The chain's CDR3 is CSARGGWDEQFF. The chain combines TRBV20-1 with TRBJ2-1. Germline V gene sequence: CDR1 DFQATT, CDR2 SNEGSKA (reference sequence). This CDR3 is 12 amino acids long.